Below are 31 T cell receptor beta chains sequenced from a single sample in a study of T cell clonality in common variable immunodeficiency. Generated by immunoSEQ multiplex PCR, the TCRdb table keeps only in-frame clones and is missing some. This sample has some 42,000 clones and no singletons, with 1.2% to 1.5% in the ten largest. The specimen sequenced was peripheral blood mononuclear cells. Receptor source: a person between 18 and 70 years old in good health.

This clone appeared many times. The sequenced fragment ends 3 residues before the CDR3 boundary, so the rest is inferred from the germline J gene. The rearrangement uses TRBV7-9 and TRBJ2-7; 8 nucleotides agree with TRBD2. Germline assignment: CDR1 SEHNR and CDR2 FQNEAQ (reference sequence). V lost 4 bases to trimming and J lost 4 bases; unmatched junction nucleotides: 9. The CDR3 consists of 15 residues. The part of the CDR3 DNA that was read is TGTGCCAGCAGCTCTGGGCGGGAGGAGTTTTACGAG. Protein product: CASSSGREEFYE. The full CDR3 is CASSSGREEFYEQYF.

The table lists this clone with a few counts. The DNA ends 3 residues before the CDR3 does, and the rest of the CDR3 is filled in from the germline J gene. The rearrangement links TRBV27 to TRBJ2-5; TRBD1 is a possible D gene (5 bases). V lost 2 bases to trimming and J lost 6 bases, with 13 bases between them. Germline assignment: CDR1 MNHEY and CDR2 SMNVEV (reference sequence). This CDR3 is built from 14 residues. The covered CDR3 bases are TGTGCCAGCAGTTTAGGCGTAGGGGCCAAGACC. This gives the protein CASSLGVGAKT. The CDR3 in full is CASSLGVGAKTQYF.

This clone was recorded many times. The CDR3 end lies 3 residues beyond the end of the read and is filled in from the germline J gene. The chain combines TRBV7-6 with TRBJ1-6; a possible D gene is TRBD1 (6 bases). The CDR3 runs to 18 residues. Germline loops: CDR1 SGHVS, CDR2 FNYEAQ. Between the trimmed V and J ends, which lost 5 bases and 7 bases, there was a span of 24 bases. The CDR3 loop reads CASSRSSPRGTVNSPLHF. The part of the CDR3 DNA that was read is TGTGCCAGCAGCCGCTCGAGTCCTAGGGGGACGGTAAATTCACCC.

This clone was picked up many times. The read halts 3 residues ahead of the CDR3 end, with the missing end drawn from the germline J gene. This chain joins TRBV12-5 and TRBJ2-1; D is unresolved. Deletions cut 1 base from V and 0 bases from J, with 10 bases between. CDR1 is LGHNT, CDR2 FRNRAP, per germline. CDR3 length equals 16 residues. CDR3 amino acids: CASGLGRSGSYNEQFF. The CDR3 bases that were read are TGTGCTAGTGGTTTGGGGCGATCGGGCTCCTACAATGAG.

There are many counts of this clone. The read halts 3 residues ahead of the CDR3 end, with the missing end drawn from the germline J gene. J is TRBJ2-3 and V is TRBV20-1; 10 nucleotides agree with TRBD2. The CDR3 runs 15 residues. Trimming removed 7 bases from V and 5 bases from J; junction bases left unmatched: 12. Germline loops: CDR1 DFQATT, CDR2 SNEGSKA (reference sequence). Here the CDR3 reads CSVTRAGGRIDTQYF. The sequenced part of the CDR3 DNA is TGCAGTGTGACGCGAGCGGGAGGGAGGATAGATACG.

Remarks on this clone: An end of the junction does not agree with germline; a read error may underlie this. The missing CDR3 end, 3 residues past where the read stops, is filled in from the germline J gene. Other DNA sequences of this sample code for an identical CDR3. The genes are TRBV19 and TRBJ1-3; 7 bases match TRBD1. Germline CDR1 reads LNHDA; CDR2 reads SQIVND (reference sequence). The CDR3 consists of 16 residues. CDR3 DNA (partial): TGTGCCAGTATTTCCACCGGGACAGTCTCTGGAAACACT. Encoded protein: CASISTGTVSGNT. In full, the CDR3 is CASISTGTVSGNTIYF.

The sample holds many counts of this clone. Read data end 3 residues before the CDR3 end; the end is taken from the germline J gene. This chain joins TRBV5-6 and TRBJ2-7; no reliable D call. The V end was cut by 1 base, the J end by 6 bases, with 11 bases between. The CDR3 contains 13 residues. The germline CDR1 and CDR2 sequences are SGHDT and YYEEEE. CDR3 protein: CASSLRNPSEQYF. CDR3 DNA, as far as it was read: TGTGCCAGCAGCTTGCGTAACCCCAGCGAG.

There are many counts of this clone. Sequencing ends 3 residues short of the CDR3 end; the germline J gene provides the rest. V and J are TRBV6-2 or TRBV6-3 and TRBJ1-3; D remains ambiguous. CDR3 length equals 12 residues. Germline V gives CDR1 MNHEY, CDR2 SVGEGT. V shed 2 bases and J shed 4 bases, with 3 bases lying between them. The CDR3 DNA, read in part, is TGTGCCAGCAGTTACCTGGGAAACACC. As protein: CASSYLGNT. In full, the CDR3 is CASSYLGNTIYF.

This clone was seen repeatedly, ten times or more. The CDR3 extends 3 residues past the end of the read, so its final part is completed from the germline J gene. The V gene is TRBV19, the J gene TRBJ1-2; 7 bases line up with TRBD1. The CDR3 contains 15 residues. Per germline, CDR1 LNHDA and CDR2 SQIVND (reference sequence). CDR3 amino acids: CASSFGQATWRGYTF. The DNA read from the CDR3 is TGTGCCAGTAGTTTTGGACAGGCAACCTGGAGAGGC. Full variable domain (missing parts from reference TRBV19 and TRBJ1-2): DGGITQSPKYLFRKEGQNVTLSCEQNLNHDAMYWYRQDPGQGLRLIYYSQIVNDFQKGDIAEGYSVSREKKESFPLTVTSAQKNPTAFYLCASSFGQATWRGYTFGSGTRLTVV.

In its sample, this clone was seen many times. The missing CDR3 end, 3 residues past where the read stops, is filled in from the germline J gene. V and J are TRBV20-1 and TRBJ2-7, with 7 nucleotides matching TRBD1. The CDR3 covers 12 residues. V shed 8 bases, J shed 2 bases, and the junction held 6 bases outside the gene matches. CDR1 and CDR2 (germline): DFQATT, SNEGSKA (reference sequence). The CDR3 region is CSTGDRAYEQYF. Incomplete CDR3 DNA: TGCAGTACCGGAGACAGGGCCTACGAG.

This clone was recorded at least ten times. Read data end 3 residues before the CDR3 end; the end is taken from the germline J gene. This sample also contains other DNA sequences that code for the same CDR3. The chain combines TRBV5-1 with TRBJ2-5; either TRBD1 or TRBD2 may supply D (5 bases each). This CDR3 region has 14 residues. Per the germline V gene, CDR1 is SGHRS and CDR2 is YFSETQ. The V end was cut by 0 bases, the J end by 1 base, with 7 bases between. This CDR3 reads CASSLGGVQETQYF. CDR3 DNA (partial): TGCGCCAGCAGCTTGGGAGGGGTCCAAGAGACC.

Of note for this clone: Read sequence stops 3 residues before the CDR3 end, and the germline J gene provides the missing end. The rearrangement joins TRBV30 to TRBJ2-7; TRBD1 is a possible D gene (6 bases). Germline-derived CDR1 and CDR2 are GTSNPN and SVGIG (reference sequence). V dropped 1 base and J dropped 4 bases, with 11 bases sitting between them. CDR3 length: 13 amino acids. CDR3 amino acids: CAWSGQAGYEQYF. Partial CDR3 DNA: TGTGCCTGGAGTGGACAGGCTGGGTACGAG. Together with reference TRBV30 and TRBJ2-7, the CDR3 gives the full variable domain: SQTIHQWPATLVQPVGSPLSLECTVEGTSNPNLYWYRQAAGRGLQLLFYSVGIGQISSEVPQNLSASRPQDRQFILSSKKLLLSDSGFYLCAWSGQAGYEQYFGPGTRLTVT.

This clone was recorded many times. Coverage ceases 3 residues before the CDR3 finishes, and the germline J gene fills in the end. The chain joins TRBV5-1 to TRBJ2-5, with 7 bases identical to TRBD2. Germline V gene sequence: CDR1 SGHRS, CDR2 YFSETQ. The CDR3 is made up of 14 amino acids. The V and J ends lost 1 base and 4 bases, in that order; junction bases with no gene match: 4. CDR3 DNA, as far as it was read: TGCGCCAGCAGCTTGCGCCCTAGCGGAGAGACC. It is translated as CASSLRPSGET. The whole CDR3 sequence is CASSLRPSGETQYF.

This clone was observed a handful of times. The CDR3 reads CASSPGLSFYSNQPQHF. The covered CDR3 bases are TGCGCCAGCAGCCCGGGACTGAGCTTTTATAGCAATCAGCCC. The chain joins TRBV10-2 to TRBJ1-5, with a weak D call TRBD1 (5 bases). Read data end 3 residues before the CDR3 end; the end is taken from the germline J gene. Germline V gene data show CDR1 as WSHSY and CDR2 as SAAADI. The V end lost 6 bases, the J end lost 0 bases, and 18 bases lay between the germline ends. The CDR3 extends over 17 amino acids.

This clone showed up many times. The CDR3: CSVRGVGGELFF. The DNA read from the CDR3 is TGCAGCGTCAGGGGAGTCGGCGGGGAG. The chain combines TRBV29-1 with TRBJ2-2; TRBD1 might be the D (6 bases). The CDR3 extends 3 residues past the end of the read, so its final part is completed from the germline J gene. V was cut by 6 bases and J by 7 bases, with 12 bases left in between. The CDR3 is made up of 12 amino acids. Germline CDR1 is SQVTM and CDR2 is ANQGSEA.

This clone has at least ten counts. The read comes to an end 3 residues before the CDR3 does, leaving the germline J gene to fill in the end. This sequence joins TRBV19 and TRBJ2-1, with 9 bases lining up with TRBD1. V gave up 5 bases and J gave up 6 bases; unmatched junction bases: 8. The CDR3 extends over 15 amino acids. CDR1 is LNHDA, CDR2 SQIVND, per germline (reference sequence). CDR3 region: CASSPTGTGSNEQFF. The DNA read from the CDR3 is TGTGCCAGTAGTCCTACCGGGACAGGGTCCAATGAG.

This clone was picked up many times. The CDR3 is cut off 3 residues early in the read; its end comes from the germline J gene. J is TRBJ1-6 and V is TRBV19; D perhaps matches TRBD1 (5 bases). CDR1 and CDR2 from the germline V gene are LNHDA and SQIVND (reference sequence). V was pared by 7 bases and J by 7 bases, with 14 bases between. CDR3 length: 14 residues. This CDR3 reads CASKGRAENSPLHF. CDR3 bases read: TGTGCCAGTAAAGGCAGGGCGGAAAATTCACCC.

This clone was seen ten or more times. The CDR3 end lies 3 residues beyond the end of the read and is filled in from the germline J gene. V usage is TRBV7-9 and J usage is TRBJ2-1; 10 nucleotides match TRBD2. V lost 5 bases, J lost 6 bases, and 7 bases stayed unmatched. This CDR3 spans 15 amino acids. In germline, CDR1 is SEHNR, CDR2 FQNEAQ (reference sequence). The covered CDR3 bases are TGTGCCAGCAGCCTCGGACTAGCGGTCCGCAATGAG. It specifies CASSLGLAVRNE. The CDR3, in full, reads CASSLGLAVRNEQFF.

This clone has at least ten counts. The read is 3 residues too short to cover the CDR3 end, so that end is filled in from the germline J gene. The genes are TRBV27 and TRBJ2-1, with D perhaps matching TRBD2 (6 bases). The CDR3 runs 14 residues. Trimming pared 5 bases from V and 2 bases from J, leaving 10 bases between. Germline V gives CDR1 MNHEY, CDR2 SMNVEV (reference sequence). The CDR3 sequence: CASSQGGAYNEQFF. The sequenced CDR3 bases are TGTGCCAGCAGTCAGGGAGGCGCCTACAATGAG.

This clone has ten or more counts. Read coverage stops 3 residues before the CDR3 terminus; the germline J gene supplies the remainder. The chain carries TRBV30 and TRBJ1-1; D may be TRBD1 (5 bases). CDR1 and CDR2 from the germline V gene are GTSNPN and SVGIG (reference sequence). V lost 1 base to trimming and J lost 5 bases, with 11 bases between them. This CDR3 region has 13 residues. The CDR3 sequence is CAWSAGLDTEAFF. The sequenced CDR3 bases are TGTGCCTGGAGTGCAGGGCTGGATACTGAA.

This clone was counted between two and nine times. Sequencing ends 3 residues short of the CDR3 end; the germline J gene provides the rest. The chain has TRBV20-1 and TRBJ2-3; 9 bases fit TRBD1. The germline CDR1 and CDR2 sequences are DFQATT and SNEGSKA (reference sequence). This CDR3 contains 13 residues. CDR3 bases read: TGCAGTGCTTCGACAGGGGGAAGTCAGCCG. Protein sequence: CSASTGGSQP. The whole CDR3 sequence reads CSASTGGSQPQYF.

This clone was observed many times. The read terminates 3 residues before the CDR3 end, so the remaining end is supplied by the germline J gene. V is TRBV6-2 or TRBV6-3 and J is TRBJ2-5; 14 bases map to TRBD2. Unmatched junction bases numbered 4, after V lost 5 bases and J lost 5 bases. Per the germline V gene, CDR1 is MNHEY and CDR2 is SVGEGT. The CDR3 totals 15 residues. Partial CDR3 DNA: TGTGCCAGCAGTCCGGGACTAGCGGGAGCCGAGACC. Its translation is CASSPGLAGAET. The CDR3 as a whole reads CASSPGLAGAETQYF.

This clone was observed at least ten times. Read sequence stops 3 residues before the CDR3 end, and the germline J gene provides the missing end. The chain couples TRBV7-8 to TRBJ2-1; weak D call: TRBD2 (5 bases). V shed 4 bases and J shed 7 bases, with 14 bases lying between them. The CDR3 spans 14 residues. Germline CDR1 is SGHVS and CDR2 is FQNEAQ. The CDR3 bases that were read are TGTGCCAGCAGCTCCCGGCGGGTTAGTAATGAG. Translation gives CASSSRRVSNE. The CDR3 in its entirety is CASSSRRVSNEQFF.

By proportion, this clone is medium-sized (0.01 to 0.1%). The read finishes 3 residues shy of the CDR3 end, and the germline J gene is used to complete it. The chain uses TRBV6-2 or TRBV6-3 and TRBJ2-7, with 8 positions matching TRBD2. Germline CDR1 MNHEY, CDR2 SVGEGT. The ends lost 7 bases at V and 5 bases at J; junction bases unmatched: 7. This CDR3 has 13 residues. The CDR3 spells CASTTSEVDEQYF. Partial CDR3 DNA: TGTGCCAGCACGACTAGCGAAGTCGACGAG.

This clone was observed at least ten times. The sequenced CDR3 bases are TGTGCCCAGAATAAGTGGACAGGAGCTGTTACTGGGGCCAACGTC. This translates into CAQNKWTGAVTGANV. The CDR3 as a whole reads CAQNKWTGAVTGANVLTF. The V gene is TRBV30, the J gene TRBJ2-6; TRBD1 agrees at 7 bases. Sequencing ends 3 residues short of the CDR3 end; the germline J gene provides the rest. V dropped 8 bases and J dropped 2; count of bases not matched to a gene: 18. The CDR3 is 18 residues long. CDR1 and CDR2 from the germline V gene are GTSNPN and SVGIG (reference sequence). The variable domain in full, completed from reference TRBV30 and TRBJ2-6, reads SQTIHQWPATLVQPVGSPLSLECTVEGTSNPNLYWYRQAAGRGLQLLFYSVGIGQISSEVPQNLSASRPQDRQFILSSKKLLLSDSGFYLCAQNKWTGAVTGANVLTFGAGSRLTVL.

This clone was picked up many times. From the germline J gene comes the end of the CDR3, since the read stops 3 residues before it. The genes are TRBV5-4 and TRBJ2-5; TRBD2 matches at 12 bases. V lost 4 bases and J lost 4; bases outside the gene matches: 5. CDR1 is SGHNT, CDR2 YYREEE, per germline (reference sequence). The CDR3 is 15 residues long. The covered CDR3 bases are TGTGCCAGCAGCCGGGCTAGCGGGAGGGGAGAGACC. This encodes CASSRASGRGET. The complete CDR3 sequence is CASSRASGRGETQYF.

This clone was observed many times. The read stops 3 residues short of the end of the CDR3; the missing end is completed from the germline J gene. The chain couples TRBV30 to TRBJ2-7; D might be TRBD2 (6 bases). The CDR3 runs 13 residues. The V and J ends lost 6 bases and 4 bases respectively, with 16 bases between them. CDR1 and CDR2 from the germline V gene are GTSNPN and SVGIG (reference sequence). The sequenced CDR3 bases are TGTGCCTGCTTCTCAACCCGGGGGTACGAG. Protein sequence: CACFSTRGYE. The CDR3 as a whole reads CACFSTRGYEQYF.

Ten or more counts support this clone. The junction shows a germline mismatch at one end, possibly a read error. The read halts 3 residues ahead of the CDR3 end, with the missing end drawn from the germline J gene. The chain links TRBV5-1 to TRBJ2-2; D might be TRBD2 (6 bases). CDR1 SGHRS and CDR2 YFSETQ come from the germline V gene. The CDR3 is 14 amino acids. The CDR3 spells CASSLAGANGGLFF. CDR3 DNA (partial): TGCGCCAGCAGCTTGGCTGGGGCCAACGGGGGG.

This clone was counted many times. From the germline J gene comes the end of the CDR3, since the read stops 3 residues before it. J is TRBJ2-7 and V is TRBV28, with D unclear. The ends were cut back, 4 bases at V and 0 bases at J, with 19 bases in the middle. The CDR3 runs to 17 residues. Germline lookup yields CDR1 MDHEN and CDR2 SYDVKM. CDR3 DNA, as far as it was read: TGTGCCAGCAGTTCCCCCCTAACTAAGTCGAGCTCCTACGAG. Encoded protein: CASSSPLTKSSSYE. The CDR3, in full, reads CASSSPLTKSSSYEQYF.

This clone appeared a few times. The read stops 3 residues short of the end of the CDR3; the missing end is completed from the germline J gene. The rearrangement joins TRBV4-2 to TRBJ2-5; 13 bases align to TRBD2. Germline CDR1 and CDR2: LGHNA and YNFKEQ. This CDR3 has 20 residues. Germline trimming cut 4 bases from V and 1 base from J; bases unmatched to any gene: 15. Incomplete CDR3 DNA: TGTGCCAGCAGCCCCCTCCCCCCCGGGACTAGCGGGACCCGCCAAGAGACC. It codes for CASSPLPPGTSGTRQET. The entire CDR3 sequence reads CASSPLPPGTSGTRQETQYF.

Turning to this clone: The read finishes 3 residues shy of the CDR3 end, and the germline J gene is used to complete it. Other DNA sequences in the same sample also yield this CDR3. This rearrangement joins TRBV7-9 to TRBJ1-1; tentative D call: TRBD1 (5 bases). Trimming stripped 5 bases from V and 4 bases from J, with 11 bases between. This CDR3 region has 13 residues. Germline CDR1 is SEHNR and CDR2 is FQNEAQ (reference sequence). The DNA read from the CDR3 is TGTGCCAGCAGCCTAACAGGAGTCACTGAA. Encoded protein: CASSLTGVTE. The CDR3 in full is CASSLTGVTEAFF.